These 20 T cell receptor beta chains came from one sample sequenced in a study of T cell responses to AZD1222 COVID-19 vaccine. TCRdb's table, derived via immunoSEQ multiplex PCR, lists solely in-frame clones and lacks some. The table lists under 95,000 clones, 70% to 90% of them singletons. Specimen: peripheral blood, collected 28 days after the second AZD1222 dose. The receptors here all came from an adult who received the AZD1222 COVID-19 vaccine.

The genes are TRBV7-3 and TRBJ1-1; tentative D call: TRBD1 (6 bases). V was shortened by 5 bases and J by 3 bases, with 13 bases between the two germline ends. Per the germline V gene, CDR1 is SGHTA and CDR2 is FQGTGA. The CDR3 consists of 14 residues. In DNA form, the CDR3 reads TGTGCCAGCAGCGAACAGGGTGATCACACTGAAGCTTTCTTT. Its protein is CASSEQGDHTEAFF.

The genes are TRBV6-5 and TRBJ2-7; D uncertain. The V end was cut by 4 bases, the J end by 6 bases, with 7 bases between. The length of the CDR3 is 11 residues. Germline-derived CDR1 and CDR2 are MNHEY and SVGAGI. CDR3 protein: CASSSALEQYF. DNA of the CDR3: TGTGCCAGCAGTTCAGCCCTCGAGCAGTACTTC.

The rearrangement uses TRBV9 and TRBJ1-6; a possible D gene is TRBD1 (5 bases). Germline loops: CDR1 SGDLS, CDR2 YYNGEE. Trimming removed 3 bases from V and 6 bases from J, with 13 bases in between. The CDR3 has 15 residues. For the CDR3, the DNA is TGTGCCAGCAGCGGTTCAGGGAAGAGTAATTCACCCCTCCACTTT. This encodes CASSGSGKSNSPLHF.

This clone was picked up a small number of times. At the DNA level, this CDR3 is encoded by other sequences in the same sample as well. The chain has TRBV7-9 and TRBJ1-1; no reliable D call. Trimming cost V 3 bases and J 1 base, with 6 bases left between them. CDR1 SEHNR and CDR2 FQNEAQ come from the germline V gene (reference sequence). This CDR3 has 13 residues. The CDR3 reads CASSFGPNTEAFF. Here the CDR3 DNA reads TGTGCCAGCAGCTTTGGACCGAACACTGAAGCTTTCTTT. Full variable domain (remainder filled in from reference TRBV7-9 and TRBJ1-1): DTGVSQNPRHKITKRGQNVTFRCDPISEHNRLYWYRQTLGQGPEFLTYFQNEAQLEKSRLLSDRFSAERPKGSFSTLEIQRTEQGDSAMYLCASSFGPNTEAFFGQGTRLTVV.

The chain combines TRBV28 with TRBJ1-2, with 8 bases that match TRBD1. Looked up from germline, CDR1 is MDHEN and CDR2 is SYDVKM. Losses at the gene ends were 6 bases for V and 3 bases for J; bases not matched to a gene: 15. CDR3 length: 17 residues. For the CDR3, the DNA is TGTGCCAGCAGCTCCCTTTCCCGGACAGGGTCTGACTATGGCTACACCTTC. As protein: CASSSLSRTGSDYGYTF.

In DNA form, the CDR3 reads TGTGCCAGCAGCAGTGGGACTAGAAGCACCGGGGAGCTGTTTTTT. Protein product: CASSSGTRSTGELFF. The chain links TRBV11-2 to TRBJ2-2; TRBD2 agrees at 8 bases. The CDR3 length is 15 residues. Trimming removed 5 bases from V and 4 bases from J; junction bases left unmatched: 6. Germline assignment: CDR1 SGHAT and CDR2 FQNNGV. Drawing the rest from reference TRBV11-2 and TRBJ2-2, the complete variable domain is EAGVAQSPRYKIIEKRQSVAFWCNPISGHATLYWYQQILGQGPKLLIQFQNNGVVDDSQLPKDRFSAERLKGVDSTLKIQPAKLEDSAVYLCASSSGTRSTGELFFGEGSRLTVL.

The J gene is TRBJ2-2, the V gene TRBV18; maybe TRBD2 (6 bases). Trimming took 3 bases from V and 6 from J, leaving 14 bases between them. The CDR3 length is 15 residues. Germline CDR1 KGHSH, CDR2 LQKENI. CDR3 sequence (DNA): TGTGCCAGCTCACCCCGGGGCGGGATCGCCGGGGAGCTGTTTTTT. It is translated as CASSPRGGIAGELFF.

V usage is TRBV7-2 and J usage is TRBJ2-1; D is ambiguous. Germline V gives CDR1 SGHTA, CDR2 FQGNSA. With 3 bases removed from V and 3 bases from J, the gap between germline ends came to 3 bases. This CDR3 comprises 12 residues. For the CDR3, the DNA is TGTGCCAGCAGCTTCAACTACAATGAGCAGTTCTTC. This translates into CASSFNYNEQFF.

The chain couples TRBV9 to TRBJ2-3; 11 bases are a match to TRBD2. The junction had 6 bases not matched to a gene; V was cut back by 4 bases and J by 2 bases. Germline V gene lookup returns CDR1 SGDLS and CDR2 YYNGEE. This CDR3 has 16 residues. This chain's CDR3 is CASSFLAGGTTDTQYF. The CDR3 coding sequence is TGTGCCAGCAGCTTTTTAGCGGGGGGGACCACAGATACGCAGTATTTT.

The chain recombines TRBV19 with TRBJ2-3; no definite D call. Germline CDR1 is LNHDA and CDR2 is SQIVND (reference sequence). The germline V and J ends were trimmed by 5 bases and 4 bases, with 13 bases remaining between them. This CDR3 has 14 amino acids. The CDR3 loop reads CASSAITVADTQYF. The CDR3 coding sequence is TGTGCCAGTAGTGCTATCACGGTCGCAGATACGCAGTATTTT.

This chain uses TRBV27 with TRBJ1-5, with a possible D match to TRBD1 (6 bases). Germline values: CDR1 MNHEY, CDR2 SMNVEV (reference sequence). This CDR3 spans 14 amino acids. Trimming removed 8 bases at V and 2 bases at J, with 13 bases between. As DNA, the CDR3 is TGTGCCAGCGGATTTACAGGGCGCAATCAGCCCCAGCATTTT. Translating gives CASGFTGRNQPQHF.

The CDR3 DNA reads TGTGCCGGGACAGGGAAAGGGGCCAACGTCCTGACTTTC. Translating gives CAGTGKGANVLTF. The chain uses TRBV7-9 and TRBJ2-6, with 9 bases aligning to TRBD1. The CDR3 is 13 amino acids. Germline V lookup: CDR1 SEHNR, CDR2 FQNEAQ (reference sequence). Trimming removed 11 bases from V and 4 bases from J; junction bases left unmatched: 3. Combining the CDR3 with reference TRBV7-9 and TRBJ2-6 gives the whole variable domain DTGVSQNPRHKITKRGQNVTFRCDPISEHNRLYWYRQTLGQGPEFLTYFQNEAQLEKSRLLSDRFSAERPKGSFSTLEIQRTEQGDSAMYLCAGTGKGANVLTFGAGSRLTVL.

The rearrangement joins TRBV2 to TRBJ2-7; D call uncertain. V was clipped by 1 base and J by 5 bases, with 6 bases between them. The CDR3 spans 12 residues. The V gene's germline CDR1 is SNHLY and CDR2 FYNNEI. CDR3 sequence: CASSEGSHEQYF. In DNA, the CDR3 is TGTGCCAGCAGTGAAGGTAGCCACGAGCAGTACTTC. Complete variable domain (other parts from reference TRBV2 and TRBJ2-7): EPEVTQTPSHQVTQMGQEVILRCVPISNHLYFYWYRQILGQKVEFLVSFYNNEISEKSEIFDDQFSVERPDGSNFTLKIRSTKLEDSAMYFCASSEGSHEQYFGPGTRLTVT.

The V call is TRBV6-5, the J call TRBJ2-3, with a tentative D call TRBD1 (5 bases). Germline V gene sequence: CDR1 MNHEY, CDR2 SVGAGI. This CDR3 region has 13 residues. V was pared by 4 bases and J by 3 bases, with 8 bases between. CDR3 in DNA: TGTGCCAGCAGTTTGCACAGGACAGATACGCAGTATTTT. It translates to CASSLHRTDTQYF.

The V and J genes are TRBV11-2 and TRBJ2-7; 8 bases fit TRBD1. CDR1 SGHAT and CDR2 FQNNGV come from the germline V gene. Trimming took 2 bases from V and 5 from J; bases not matched to a gene: 8. The CDR3 loop spans 15 amino acids. In DNA, the CDR3 is TGTGCCAGCAGCTTAAGGACAGGGTTGCCAGACGAGCAGTACTTC. Protein product: CASSLRTGLPDEQYF.

This clone was seen a few times. V usage is TRBV3-1 (or the pseudogene TRBV3-2) and J usage is TRBJ2-2, with D uncertain. The CDR3 runs 15 residues. Germline V gene sequence: CDR1 LGHDT, CDR2 YNNKEL (reference sequence). V was clipped by 0 bases and J by 0 bases, with 5 bases between them. The CDR3, as DNA: TGTGCCAGCAGCCAAGACAGCTCGAACACCGGGGAGCTGTTTTTT. Its protein product is CASSQDSSNTGELFF.

The chain employs TRBV2 and TRBJ1-4; TRBD1 is a possible D gene (6 bases). Per germline, CDR1 SNHLY and CDR2 FYNNEI. The germline V and J ends were trimmed by 11 bases and 4 bases, with 17 bases remaining between them. This CDR3 has 14 amino acids. The CDR3 DNA sequence: TGTGCCGGGTCCCGGGACACCATTAATGAAAAACTGTTTTTT. Residues: CAGSRDTINEKLFF. The full variable domain, completed using reference TRBV2 and TRBJ1-4, is EPEVTQTPSHQVTQMGQEVILRCVPISNHLYFYWYRQILGQKVEFLVSFYNNEISEKSEIFDDQFSVERPDGSNFTLKIRSTKLEDSAMYFCAGSRDTINEKLFFGSGTQLSVL.

The gene calls are TRBV2 and TRBJ1-2; no firm D call. With 4 bases removed from V and 7 bases from J, the gap between germline ends came to 7 bases. Germline V gene data show CDR1 as SNHLY and CDR2 as FYNNEI. This CDR3 spans 11 amino acids. In DNA form, the CDR3 reads TGTGCCAGCAGTGGGGCAGGTGGCTACACCTTC. This gives the protein CASSGAGGYTF. The full variable domain, its missing parts supplied by reference TRBV2 and TRBJ1-2, is EPEVTQTPSHQVTQMGQEVILRCVPISNHLYFYWYRQILGQKVEFLVSFYNNEISEKSEIFDDQFSVERPDGSNFTLKIRSTKLEDSAMYFCASSGAGGYTFGSGTRLTVV.

V usage is TRBV3-1 (or the pseudogene TRBV3-2) and J usage is TRBJ2-3, with D unresolved. The germline V and J ends were trimmed by 4 bases and 0 bases, with 14 bases remaining between them. There are 16 residues in the CDR3. CDR1 is LGHDT and CDR2 is YNNKEL in the germline V gene (reference sequence). CDR3 sequence reads: CASSPHIAPSTDTQYF. Here the CDR3 DNA reads TGTGCCAGCAGCCCCCACATCGCTCCTAGCACAGATACGCAGTATTTT.

The rearrangement joins TRBV7-6 to TRBJ2-1; the D gene is possibly TRBD1 (5 bases). In germline, CDR1 is SGHVS, CDR2 FNYEAQ. This CDR3 comprises 15 residues. Trimming pared 5 bases from V and 3 bases from J, leaving 14 bases between. CDR3 nucleotides: TGTGCCAGCAGCGCGGACACAGTAAACTACAATGAGCAGTTCTTC. It specifies CASSADTVNYNEQFF.